The 32 T cell receptor beta chains given below trace back to one sample, sequenced in a study of Ad26.COV2.S vaccination and SARS-CoV-2 variants. Treatment in this sample: some 19 received Ad26.COV2.S at low or high dose, single or two shots; 5 received placebo; per-sample allocation not given. The investigators took samples on day 63 after the first vaccine or placebo injection. Some clones are missing from TCRdb's copy, which holds only in-frame ones; the method was immunoSEQ multiplex PCR. The profile covers about 350,000 clones, with 75% to 90% appearing a single time and 9.5% to 12% taken by the ten largest. The specimen was peripheral blood, collected in a trial of Ad26.COV2.S vaccine versus placebo. The receptors originated from a person aged 18-60 years who received the Ad26.COV2.S COVID-19 vaccine or a placebo.

The chain carries TRBV24-1 and TRBJ2-5; D might be TRBD1 or TRBD2, each matching 5 bases. The germline CDR1 and CDR2 sequences are KGHDR and SFDVKD. The CDR3 consists of 17 residues. With 3 bases removed from V and 2 bases from J, the gap between germline ends came to 18 bases. The CDR3 here is CATSDPGRFSSQETQYF. The CDR3, as DNA: TGTGCCACCAGTGATCCGGGACGGTTCTCGTCACAAGAGACCCAGTACTTC.

This clone has only one observation. The rearrangement uses TRBV6-5 and TRBJ2-5, with 7 bases aligning to TRBD2. CDR3 length: 15 amino acids. Per the germline V gene, CDR1 is MNHEY and CDR2 is SVGAGI. V lost 3 bases and J lost 5; bases outside the gene matches: 9. CDR3 sequence reads: CASSYMASGLETQYF. The CDR3 nucleotides read TGTGCCAGCAGTTATATGGCTAGCGGCCTGGAGACCCAGTACTTC.

The chain has TRBV5-6 and TRBJ1-1, with TRBD1 identical over 8 bases. With 4 bases clipped from V and 8 bases from J, the junction kept 19 bases outside the gene matches. Per the germline V gene, CDR1 is SGHDT and CDR2 is YYEEEE. CDR3 length: 17 amino acids. The chain's CDR3 is CASSNTYRDRKISEAFF. The DNA of the CDR3 is TGTGCCAGCAGCAATACTTACAGGGACAGGAAGATTTCCGAAGCTTTCTTT. The complete variable domain, with remaining parts taken from reference TRBV5-6 and TRBJ1-1, reads DAGVTQSPTHLIKTRGQQVTLRCSPKSGHDTVSWYQQALGQGPQFIFQYYEEEERQRGNFPDRFSGHQFPNYSSELNVNALLLGDSALYLCASSNTYRDRKISEAFFGQGTRLTVV.

The sample holds one count of this clone. The same CDR3 can be traced to other DNA sequences in this sample. The genes are TRBV28 and TRBJ1-1; D possibly corresponds to TRBD1 (5 bases). This CDR3 region has 13 residues. The V end was cut by 2 bases, the J end by 5 bases, with 9 bases between. Looked up from germline, CDR1 is MDHEN and CDR2 is SYDVKM. CDR3 DNA: TGTGCCAGCAGTTTACGGGGGGGGACTGAAGCTTTCTTT. It specifies CASSLRGGTEAFF. Drawing the rest from reference TRBV28 and TRBJ1-1, the complete variable domain is DVKVTQSSRYLVKRTGEKVFLECVQDMDHENMFWYRQDPGLGLRLIYFSYDVKMKEKGDIPEGYSVSREKKERFSLILESASTNQTSMYLCASSLRGGTEAFFGQGTRLTVV.

This chain uses TRBV9 with TRBJ1-2; D might be TRBD1 (6 bases). V gave up 4 bases and J gave up 2 bases, with 15 bases separating them. This CDR3 has 15 amino acids. Germline values: CDR1 SGDLS, CDR2 YYNGEE. CDR3 region: CASSPHPGQNYGYTF. In DNA, the CDR3 is TGTGCCAGCAGCCCCCATCCGGGACAAAACTATGGCTACACCTTC.

The V call is TRBV28, the J call TRBJ2-5; TRBD1 might be the D (6 bases). CDR3 size: 14 residues. Germline-derived CDR1 and CDR2 are MDHEN and SYDVKM. Trimming pared 4 bases from V and 5 bases from J, leaving 14 bases between. CDR3 sequence: CASSSSWQGETQYF. The CDR3 nucleotides are TGTGCCAGCAGTTCATCCTGGCAGGGGGAGACCCAGTACTTC. The variable domain in full, completed from reference TRBV28 and TRBJ2-5, reads DVKVTQSSRYLVKRTGEKVFLECVQDMDHENMFWYRQDPGLGLRLIYFSYDVKMKEKGDIPEGYSVSREKKERFSLILESASTNQTSMYLCASSSSWQGETQYFGPGTRLLVL.

V and J are TRBV5-3 and TRBJ2-7, with 7 bases aligning to TRBD2. TRBV5-3 is sorted into the ORF group, with uncertain function. J lost 0 bases, V lost 2 bases, and 8 bases had no gene match. The CDR3 is made up of 16 amino acids. CDR3 nucleotide sequence: TGTGCCAGAAGCTTTTTCAACGGGAGGAGCTCCTACGAGCAGTACTTC. Its protein is CARSFFNGRSSYEQYF.

The chain recombines TRBV27 with TRBJ2-5; 8 nucleotides match TRBD1. Germline V gene lookup returns CDR1 MNHEY and CDR2 SMNVEV (reference sequence). V lost 8 bases, J lost 4 bases, and 3 bases stayed unmatched. This CDR3 contains 12 residues. CDR3 protein: CASRQGIETQYF. The CDR3 DNA follows: TGTGCCAGCCGACAGGGGATAGAGACCCAGTACTTC.

The V gene is TRBV7-9, the J gene TRBJ2-5; TRBD2 might be the D (6 bases). Looked up from germline, CDR1 is SEHNR and CDR2 is FQNEAQ (reference sequence). The CDR3 is 15 amino acids. V dropped 4 bases and J dropped 4 bases, with 16 bases sitting between them. In nucleotides, the CDR3 is TGTGCCAGCAGCTCCGATACGAGGCGGGGAGAGACCCAGTACTTC. This gives the protein CASSSDTRRGETQYF.

The chain combines TRBV18 with TRBJ2-6, with D perhaps matching TRBD1 or TRBD2 (5 bases each). The CDR3 consists of 15 residues. V was pared by 6 bases and J by 1 base, with 10 bases between. CDR1 KGHSH and CDR2 LQKENI come from the germline V gene. CDR3 in amino acids: CASSWDLSGANVLTF. The DNA of the CDR3 is TGTGCCAGCTCTTGGGACCTTTCTGGGGCCAACGTCCTGACTTTC. Combining the CDR3 with reference TRBV18 and TRBJ2-6 gives the whole variable domain NAGVMQNPRHLVRRRGQEARLRCSPMKGHSHVYWYRQLPEEGLKFMVYLQKENIIDESGMPKERFSAEFPKEGPSILRIQQVVRGDSAAYFCASSWDLSGANVLTFGAGSRLTVL.

The genes are TRBV9 and TRBJ2-5; D is unclear. There are 16 residues in the CDR3. Trimming shortened V by 0 bases and J by 0 bases, and 12 bases separated the two germline ends. Per germline, CDR1 SGDLS and CDR2 YYNGEE. In nucleotides, the CDR3 is TGTGCCAGCAGCGTAGGAGAAGGTTCGTACCAAGAGACCCAGTACTTC. Amino acids: CASSVGEGSYQETQYF.

V gene TRBV4-2 combines with J gene TRBJ2-3, with 7 bases aligning to TRBD2. The germline CDR1 and CDR2 sequences are LGHNA and YNFKEQ. The CDR3 is made up of 15 amino acids. V lost 5 bases to trimming and J lost 1 base; unmatched junction nucleotides: 6. Written as DNA, the CDR3 is TGTGCCAGCAGCAGCGGGGATCCCGGCACAGATACGCAGTATTTT. The encoded protein is CASSSGDPGTDTQYF.

This clone was seen a single time. The rearrangement links TRBV5-4 to TRBJ2-6; D is perhaps TRBD2 (6 bases). Germline CDR1 and CDR2: SGHNT and YYREEE (reference sequence). V was pared by 5 bases and J by 0 bases, with 15 bases between. CDR3 length: 17 residues. CDR3 sequence: CASSPNSGGSGANVLTF. In DNA, the CDR3 is TGTGCCAGCAGTCCCAACTCCGGGGGCTCTGGGGCCAACGTCCTGACTTTC. Based on the CDR3 plus reference TRBV5-4 and TRBJ2-6, the full variable domain is ETGVTQSPTHLIKTRGQQVTLRCSSQSGHNTVSWYQQALGQGPQFIFQYYREEENGRGNFPPRFSGLQFPNYSSELNVNALELDDSALYLCASSPNSGGSGANVLTFGAGSRLTVL.

The rearrangement uses TRBV6-5 and TRBJ1-2; D uncertain. V lost 1 base and J lost 0, with 9 bases in between. The CDR3 has 15 residues. In germline, CDR1 is MNHEY, CDR2 SVGAGI. This CDR3 reads CASSYWQDPNYGYTF. In nucleotides, the CDR3 is TGTGCCAGCAGTTACTGGCAGGATCCTAACTATGGCTACACCTTC.

This clone was counted only a few times. The J gene is TRBJ2-5, the V gene TRBV5-1; D gene ambiguous. V lost 1 base and J lost 4, with 5 bases in between. The V gene's germline CDR1 is SGHRS and CDR2 YFSETQ. CDR3 size: 12 residues. The CDR3 DNA follows: TGCGCCAGCAGCTTGTCCGCAGAGACCCAGTACTTC. Translation: CASSLSAETQYF.

The gene calls are TRBV11-2 and TRBJ1-1; 9 bases agree with TRBD1. Germline V CDR1 and CDR2: SGHAT, FQNNGV. With V trimmed by 5 bases and J by 4 bases, 14 bases remained unmatched. CDR3 length equals 17 residues. In DNA, the CDR3 is TGTGCCAGCAGCCCATCCGGGACAGGGCTATCAGGCACTGAAGCTTTCTTT. It yields the protein CASSPSGTGLSGTEAFF.

The rearrangement links TRBV9 to TRBJ1-1; TRBD1 matches 9 bases. This CDR3 contains 16 residues. V trimming: 3 bases; J trimming: 5 bases; junction bases outside the gene matches: 11. The germline gives CDR1 SGDLS, CDR2 YYNGEE. The CDR3 bases are TGTGCCAGCAGCGCCCCGGGACAGGGCCGGGGAACTGAAGCTTTCTTT. Its protein product is CASSAPGQGRGTEAFF.

The chain has TRBV28 and TRBJ1-2; no clear D gene. From germline, CDR1 is MDHEN and CDR2 SYDVKM. V lost 6 bases to trimming and J lost 5 bases, with 13 bases between them. This CDR3 has 13 residues. The CDR3 DNA reads as TGTGCCAGCAGCCTGCCCATCCAGTATGGCTACACCTTC. This gives the protein CASSLPIQYGYTF.

This clone came up a few times. The chain employs TRBV18 and TRBJ2-2, with D perhaps TRBD2 (6 bases). The V and J ends lost 3 bases and 6 bases respectively, with 11 bases between them. The CDR3 length is 14 residues. Per germline, CDR1 KGHSH and CDR2 LQKENI. The CDR3 nucleotides read TGTGCCAGCTCACCGCGGGGAGATGCCGGGGAGCTGTTTTTT. Translation: CASSPRGDAGELFF.

The chain is built from TRBV2 and TRBJ2-1; D is unclear. The V gene lost 4 bases and the J gene lost 13 bases, with 11 bases spanning the gap. The CDR3 sequence is 11 residues long. Germline V CDR1 and CDR2: SNHLY, FYNNEI. Written as DNA, the CDR3 is TGTGCCAGCAGTGGCCACTCAAATCAGTTCTTC. This codes for CASSGHSNQFF. The full variable domain, completed using reference TRBV2 and TRBJ2-1, is EPEVTQTPSHQVTQMGQEVILRCVPISNHLYFYWYRQILGQKVEFLVSFYNNEISEKSEIFDDQFSVERPDGSNFTLKIRSTKLEDSAMYFCASSGHSNQFFGPGTRLTVL.

The CDR3 sequence is CASSWAGGSTEAFF. The CDR3 DNA reads TGTGCCAGCAGTTGGGCGGGAGGGAGCACTGAAGCTTTCTTT. This chain uses TRBV27 with TRBJ1-1; D is unclear. The CDR3 has 14 residues. Germline CDR1 and CDR2: MNHEY and SMNVEV (reference sequence). The V gene lost 4 bases and the J gene lost 4 bases, with 13 bases spanning the gap.

This chain connects TRBV14 to TRBJ1-2, with a weak D call TRBD1 (5 bases). V was clipped by 0 bases and J by 3 bases, with 11 bases between them. Looked up from germline, CDR1 is SGHDN and CDR2 is FVKESK. CDR3 length equals 15 residues. For the CDR3, the DNA is TGTGCCAGCAGCCAAGAAGGAGGCAGGGACTATGGCTACACCTTC. It codes for CASSQEGGRDYGYTF.

The rearrangement links TRBV6-2 or TRBV6-3 to TRBJ2-1; 9 nucleotides agree with TRBD1. The CDR3 loop spans 17 amino acids. After removal of 6 bases from V and 6 bases from J, the junction contained 15 bases not matched to a gene. CDR1 MNHEY and CDR2 SVGEGT come from the germline V gene. CDR3 nucleotides: TGTGCCAGCAGCTGGGACAGGGCTTTTCTCAGCGTCAATGAGCAGTTCTTC. Protein: CASSWDRAFLSVNEQFF.

In its sample, this clone was seen a few times. The rearrangement links TRBV11-2 to TRBJ2-7; D may match TRBD1 or TRBD2 (6 bases each). The germline V and J ends were trimmed by 4 bases and 12 bases, with 16 bases remaining between them. Germline CDR1 and CDR2: SGHAT and FQNNGV. The length of the CDR3 is 12 residues. The CDR3 spells CASSSRRGETYF. The DNA for the CDR3 is TGTGCCAGCAGCTCCCGGAGGGGGGAAACGTACTTC. The variable domain in full, with the rest retrieved from reference TRBV11-2 and TRBJ2-7, is EAGVAQSPRYKIIEKRQSVAFWCNPISGHATLYWYQQILGQGPKLLIQFQNNGVVDDSQLPKDRFSAERLKGVDSTLKIQPAKLEDSAVYLCASSSRRGETYFGPGTRLTVT.

This rearrangement joins TRBV27 to TRBJ2-1; D is perhaps TRBD2 (6 bases). CDR3 length equals 13 residues. Looked up from germline, CDR1 is MNHEY and CDR2 is SMNVEV (reference sequence). Trimming took off 8 bases at V and 2 bases at J, with 10 bases between the two ends. CDR3 coding DNA: TGTGCCAGCGGGGAGGCGCCCTACAATGAGCAGTTCTTC. Translated, it gives CASGEAPYNEQFF.

The chain links TRBV11-2 to TRBJ2-7, with TRBD1 as a possible D gene (5 bases). CDR3 length: 13 amino acids. CDR1 is SGHAT and CDR2 is FQNNGV in the germline V gene. Trimming left V 1 base short and J 6 bases short, with 10 bases between. In nucleotides, the CDR3 is TGTGCCAGCAGCTTAGTCAGGGATGGCGAGCAGTACTTC. This gives the protein CASSLVRDGEQYF.

The CDR3 spells CASSLYSGANVLTF. In nucleotides, the CDR3 is TGTGCCAGCAGTTTATACTCTGGGGCCAACGTCCTGACTTTC. This sequence joins TRBV28 and TRBJ2-6; D unclear. This CDR3 has 14 amino acids. Trimming removed 1 base from V and 0 bases from J, with 1 base in between. Germline CDR1 is MDHEN and CDR2 is SYDVKM.

The chain is built from TRBV24-1 and TRBJ2-3; the D is unclear. The CDR3 covers 14 residues. The germline CDR1 and CDR2 sequences are KGHDR and SFDVKD. V was clipped by 4 bases and J by 2 bases, with 9 bases between them. As DNA, the CDR3 is TGTGCCACCAGTGACCCTGCCCCCACAGATACGCAGTATTTT. Its translation: CATSDPAPTDTQYF.

This chain uses TRBV28 with TRBJ1-5, with no clear D. The germline gives CDR1 MDHEN, CDR2 SYDVKM. The V gene lost 2 bases and the J gene lost 6 bases, with 17 bases spanning the gap. The CDR3 extends over 16 amino acids. The DNA of the CDR3 is TGTGCCAGCAGTTTAGCGTCGGTTGGGCAGAGTCAGCCCCAGCATTTT. This codes for CASSLASVGQSQPQHF.

This clone was counted a single time. J is TRBJ2-5 and V is TRBV18, with 8 nucleotides matching TRBD2. The CDR3 extends over 16 amino acids. J was trimmed by 3 bases and V by 1 base; bases with no gene match: 7. Germline CDR1 is KGHSH and CDR2 is LQKENI. DNA of the CDR3: TGTGCCAGCTCACCACGGGTAGCGGGAAGAAAAGAGACCCAGTACTTC. This codes for CASSPRVAGRKETQYF.

CDR3: CASLAPRYTQYF. The CDR3 DNA sequence: TGTGCCAGCTTGGCCCCCAGGTATACGCAGTATTTT. This chain uses TRBV21-1 with TRBJ2-3; TRBD1, the table's D call, was not compared with the DNA. TRBV21-1 is termed a pseudogene. The CDR3 consists of 12 residues.

The rearrangement uses TRBV30 and TRBJ1-1, with a tentative D call TRBD1 (5 bases). The CDR3 consists of 13 residues. CDR1 is GTSNPN and CDR2 is SVGIG in the germline V gene (reference sequence). The V end was cut by 0 bases, the J end by 3 bases, with 8 bases between. The CDR3 protein is CAWSVRGDTEAFF. CDR3 nucleotide sequence: TGTGCCTGGAGTGTAAGGGGCGACACTGAAGCTTTCTTT.